This T cell receptor beta chain was captured by sequencing in a study of pediatric ulcerative colitis. Only in-frame clones appear in the TCRdb table, and some are missing; sequencing was by immunoSEQ multiplex PCR. Among approximately 60,000 clones listed, roughly nine tenths were seen once. The V end was cut by 4 bases, the J end by 1 base, with 7 bases between. The CDR3 extends over 12 amino acids. Germline loops: CDR1 SQVTM, CDR2 ANQGSEA. The receptor was derived from a boy under 18 with severe ulcerative colitis. The chain combines TRBV29-1 with TRBJ1-1; the D is unclear. Specimen: blood. The CDR3 DNA reads as TGCAGCGTTGTGTCTGGGAACACTGAAGCTTTCTTT. It translates to CSVVSGNTEAFF.